The 30 T cell receptor beta chains in this list originate from one sample, sequenced in a study of T cell repertoires in cytomegalovirus infection (dated by TCRdb to the late 2010s). Read against the paper, the sample's treatment or condition label means: in vitro stimulation with specific CMV peptide epitopes to enrich CMV-specific T cells. Sequencing was performed on an Illumina HiSeq 1500. TCRdb's own reprocessing of the public reads used fastp at Q25 and MiXCR and kept productive beta chains. Identical CDR3 protein sequences are pooled into one entry, listed with their most common genes and DNA. This sample comprises some 920,000 distinct CDR3 sequences, 31% of them detected only once. The ten most abundant clones make up 11% to 15% of the sample. What these receptors recognize is not known. This material consisted of cultured CD8+ T cells from PBMCs, taken from culture after CMV antigen stimulation. The receptors come from a human donor in good health (CMV status not recorded). Some clones in this sample may be carry-over from other donors' samples.

The gene calls are TRBV24-1 and TRBJ2-5, with D tentatively TRBD1 (6 bases). CDR3 size: 13 residues. CDR1 and CDR2 from the germline V gene are KGHDR and SFDVKD. The germline V and J ends were trimmed by 9 bases and 0 bases, with 10 bases remaining between them. This CDR3 is CATGDRNQETQYF. In DNA, the CDR3 is TGTGCCACCGGAGACAGGAACCAAGAGACCCAGTACTTC.

This rearrangement joins TRBV27 to TRBJ1-5; 8 bases match TRBD1. Per the germline V gene, CDR1 is MNHEY and CDR2 is SMNVEV (reference sequence). The CDR3 length is 15 residues. The V and J ends lost 5 bases and 4 bases, in that order; junction bases with no gene match: 7. The CDR3 DNA reads TGTGCCAGCAGTGAGCGGACAGGGTCGAATCAGCCCCAGCATTTT. Its translation is CASSERTGSNQPQHF.

This clonotype was recorded once. The chain is built from TRBV10-1 and TRBJ1-2; D perhaps matches TRBD1 (5 bases). The V gene lost 3 bases and the J gene lost 6 bases, with 11 bases spanning the gap. Germline-derived CDR1 and CDR2 are WNHNN and SYGVQD (reference sequence). The CDR3 contains 13 residues. The CDR3 loop is CASSEHRLDGYTF. CDR3 bases: TGCGCCAGCAGTGAACACAGGCTGGATGGCTACACCTTC.

The rearrangement links TRBV5-1 to TRBJ2-3; D unclear. The CDR3 spans 15 residues. Per germline, CDR1 SGHRS and CDR2 YFSETQ. With 5 bases removed from V and 0 bases from J, the gap between germline ends came to 13 bases. CDR3: CASRAGITSTDTQYF. The DNA for the CDR3 is TGCGCCAGCAGGGCAGGTATCACTAGCACAGATACGCAGTATTTT.

This clonotype was counted a single time. This chain uses TRBV7-4 with TRBJ2-5; 10 nucleotides match TRBD2. The CDR3 loop spans 15 amino acids. The germline V gene encodes CDR1 SGHVT and CDR2 SQSDAQ. Trimming cost V 5 bases and J 5 bases; bases outside gene matches: 8. This CDR3 is CASSLSGGSMETQYF. CDR3 sequence (DNA): TGTGCCAGCAGCCTTAGCGGGGGGTCCATGGAGACCCAGTACTTC.

This chain links TRBV2 with TRBJ1-6; no clear D gene. Germline CDR1 is SNHLY and CDR2 is FYNNEI. V was shortened by 1 base and J by 9 bases, with 10 bases between the two germline ends. The CDR3 length is 14 residues. The CDR3 spells CASSEGDGSSPLHF. The DNA of the CDR3 is TGTGCCAGCAGTGAAGGGGATGGGAGTTCACCCCTCCACTTT.

This clonotype was found a few times. The gene calls are TRBV6-5 and TRBJ2-1; 7 bases fit TRBD1. This CDR3 has 15 residues. Germline loops: CDR1 MNHEY, CDR2 SVGAGI. With V trimmed by 0 bases and J by 9 bases, 8 bases remained unmatched. CDR3 region: CASSYSIAGGIEQFF. CDR3 sequence (DNA): TGTGCCAGCAGTTACTCGATTGCAGGGGGAATTGAGCAGTTCTTC.

V is TRBV19 and J is TRBJ2-7, with no clear D. From germline, CDR1 is LNHDA and CDR2 SQIVND (reference sequence). V lost 3 bases and J lost 6, with 9 bases in between. This CDR3 is 12 amino acids long. DNA for the CDR3: TGTGCCAGTAGTATGGGTGTGAGCGAGCAGTACTTC. It yields the protein CASSMGVSEQYF.

V is TRBV19 and J is TRBJ2-2; TRBD1 agrees at 7 bases. The CDR3 is 15 residues long. Germline CDR1 reads LNHDA; CDR2 reads SQIVND (reference sequence). V lost 5 bases, J lost 3 bases, and 6 bases stayed unmatched. The CDR3 loop is CASSFEGGDTGELFF. The CDR3 nucleotides are TGTGCCAGTAGTTTTGAAGGGGGCGACACCGGGGAGCTGTTTTTT.

This clonotype has just a few counts. V usage is TRBV6-2 or TRBV6-3 and J usage is TRBJ1-4; D is tentatively TRBD1 or TRBD2 (5 bases each). The DNA end is more similar to TRBJ2-2, so the J call may be wrong. CDR1 MNHEY and CDR2 SVGEGT come from the germline V gene. This CDR3 contains 14 residues. The CDR3 nucleotides are TGTGCCAGCAGTTCTCCAGGCTTCGGGGCGGAGCTGTTTTTT. Residues: CASSSPGFGAELFF.

This clonotype was detected many times. V and J are TRBV7-9 and TRBJ1-6; D uncertain. CDR3 length equals 16 residues. Trimming removed 3 bases at V and 5 bases at J, with 14 bases between. Germline V gene data show CDR1 as SEHNR and CDR2 as FQNEAQ (reference sequence). CDR3 sequence reads: CASSFIRTADNSPLHF. CDR3 nucleotide sequence: TGTGCCAGCAGCTTTATAAGGACCGCCGATAATTCACCCCTCCACTTT.

This clonotype occurred once. The rearrangement joins TRBV28 to TRBJ1-4, with TRBD1 as a possible D gene (6 bases). The CDR3 covers 15 residues. Looked up from germline, CDR1 is MDHEN and CDR2 is SYDVKM. Trimming took off 5 bases at V and 8 bases at J, with 18 bases between the two ends. CDR3 coding DNA: TGTGCCAGCAGTCCCCTCCGGGACAAGCGGGAAAAACTGTTTTTT. Translated: CASSPLRDKREKLFF.

J is TRBJ1-2 and V is TRBV10-3; 11 nucleotides agree with TRBD1. Trimming took 1 base from V and 7 from J; bases not matched to a gene: 5. CDR3 length: 15 amino acids. Germline CDR1 and CDR2: ENHRY and SYGVKD. The CDR3 nucleotides are TGTGCCATCAGTGAGTTCGGACAGGGGGCGTTTGGCTACACCTTC. Amino acid sequence: CAISEFGQGAFGYTF.

This clonotype was detected only a few times. V and J are TRBV6-2 or TRBV6-3 and TRBJ1-2; TRBD1 matches 7 bases. With V trimmed by 4 bases and J by 4 bases, 12 bases remained unmatched. The CDR3 sequence is 16 residues long. CDR1 MNHEY and CDR2 SVGEGT come from the germline V gene. Here the CDR3 reads CASSSGQALLGYGYTF. For the CDR3, the DNA is TGTGCCAGCAGTTCTGGACAGGCCCTTCTAGGCTATGGCTACACCTTC.

The chain employs TRBV29-1 and TRBJ1-3; D uncertain. Between the trimmed V and J ends, which lost 6 bases and 4 bases, there was a span of 7 bases. This CDR3 contains 11 residues. The germline V gene encodes CDR1 SQVTM and CDR2 ANQGSEA. The chain's CDR3 is CSVGTGNTIYF. The CDR3 DNA reads as TGCAGCGTCGGAACGGGAAACACCATATATTTT.

The chain joins TRBV5-6 to TRBJ2-5, with unresolved D. The CDR3 is made up of 14 amino acids. The germline V gene has CDR1 SGHDT and CDR2 YYEEEE. V shed 0 bases and J shed 2 bases, with 8 bases lying between them. The CDR3 is CASSLEVGQETQYF. In DNA, the CDR3 is TGTGCCAGCAGCTTGGAGGTAGGGCAAGAGACCCAGTACTTC. Full variable domain (rest looked up from reference TRBV5-6 and TRBJ2-5): DAGVTQSPTHLIKTRGQQVTLRCSPKSGHDTVSWYQQALGQGPQFIFQYYEEEERQRGNFPDRFSGHQFPNYSSELNVNALLLGDSALYLCASSLEVGQETQYFGPGTRLLVL.

This clonotype was observed a handful of times. J is TRBJ2-1 and V is TRBV24-1, with D maybe TRBD1 (6 bases). The length of the CDR3 is 16 residues. Deletions cut 0 bases from V and 2 bases from J, with 10 bases between. Germline CDR1 reads KGHDR; CDR2 reads SFDVKD. DNA for the CDR3: TGTGCCACCAGTGATTTGCGGGACACTCCCTACAATGAGCAGTTCTTC. It specifies CATSDLRDTPYNEQFF.

The rearrangement links TRBV2 to TRBJ1-3; D remains ambiguous. Trimming left V 6 bases short and J 0 bases short, with 21 bases between. In germline, CDR1 is SNHLY, CDR2 FYNNEI. There are 18 residues in the CDR3. The CDR3 DNA reads TGTGCCAGCAGACTCAGTCCCTACCTGGGCCTCTCTGGAAACACCATATATTTT. It yields the protein CASRLSPYLGLSGNTIYF.

The chain recombines TRBV7-9 with TRBJ1-1, with D possibly TRBD1 on 6 matching bases. Looked up from germline, CDR1 is SEHNR and CDR2 is FQNEAQ (reference sequence). V lost 5 bases, J lost 1 base, and 14 bases lay in between. The CDR3 extends over 15 amino acids. Here the CDR3 DNA reads TGTGCCAGCAGCGTAATAGGGGGGGGGAACACTGAAGCTTTCTTT. It specifies CASSVIGGGNTEAFF.

In this sample, this clonotype turned up a few times. The V gene is TRBV28, the J gene TRBJ1-1, with 7 nucleotides matching TRBD1. The length of the CDR3 is 17 residues. Germline-derived CDR1 and CDR2 are MDHEN and SYDVKM. J lost 3 bases, V lost 4 bases, and 14 bases had no gene match. CDR3 coding DNA: TGTGCCAGCAGTTCAATGCGAGGGGGCGGTTTGGACACTGAAGCTTTCTTT. This gives the protein CASSSMRGGGLDTEAFF.

The J gene is TRBJ2-7, the V gene TRBV27; D is possibly TRBD2 (5 bases). The length of the CDR3 is 16 residues. The V gene's germline CDR1 is MNHEY and CDR2 SMNVEV (reference sequence). V was cut by 6 bases and J by 0 bases, with 18 bases left in between. The CDR3 DNA reads TGTGCCAGCAGCCGGGCGGGCCGAACCATCTCCTACGAGCAGTACTTC. It yields the protein CASSRAGRTISYEQYF.

The V call is TRBV10-2, the J call TRBJ2-7, with 8 bases lining up with TRBD1. This CDR3 contains 14 residues. Unmatched junction bases numbered 10, after V lost 8 bases and J lost 4 bases. CDR1 and CDR2 (germline): WSHSY, SAAADI. The CDR3 DNA reads TGCGCCAGCTCTTTGCAGGGGGCGGTATACGAGCAGTACTTC. Its protein is CASSLQGAVYEQYF.

This clonotype was recorded once. Since a much larger clone is just one base distant, this may be a read error. This chain connects TRBV7-2 to TRBJ1-1; TRBD1 agrees at 7 bases. The V segment lost 6 bases and the J segment 4 bases; nucleotides outside the gene matches: 11. This CDR3 has 15 residues. Germline CDR1 SGHTA, CDR2 FQGNSA. CDR3 sequence: CASSFRGGLGTEAFF. As DNA, the CDR3 is TGTGCCAGCAGTTTCAGAGGGGGCCTGGGCACTGAAGCTTTCTTT.

V is TRBV15 and J is TRBJ2-7, with D maybe TRBD1 (5 bases). The V end was cut by 5 bases, the J end by 7 bases, with 21 bases between. The CDR3 loop spans 15 amino acids. Germline-derived CDR1 and CDR2 are LNHNV and YYDKDF (reference sequence). For the CDR3, the DNA is TGTGCCACCAGCTCGTCTCGGACACGAATAGTTGAGCAGTACTTC. Amino acids: CATSSSRTRIVEQYF.

The sample holds a few counts of this clonotype. The chain links TRBV7-6 to TRBJ1-1, with D possibly being TRBD1 (5 bases). The CDR3 is made up of 15 amino acids. Germline values: CDR1 SGHVS, CDR2 FNYEAQ. Deletions cut 4 bases from V and 1 base from J, with 13 bases between. CDR3 in DNA: TGTGCCAGCAGCTCCACCGGGGCCCGGAACACTGAAGCTTTCTTT. It codes for CASSSTGARNTEAFF. The full variable domain, in which reference TRBV7-6 and TRBJ1-1 provide the parts outside the CDR3, is GAGVSQSPRYKVTKRGQDVALRCDPISGHVSLYWYRQALGQGPEFLTYFNYEAQQDKSGLPNDRFSAERPEGSISTLTIQRTEQRDSAMYRCASSSTGARNTEAFFGQGTRLTVV.

V and J are TRBV7-3 and TRBJ1-1; no clear D gene. CDR3 length: 15 residues. V was cut by 3 bases and J by 5 bases, with 16 bases left in between. Per germline, CDR1 SGHTA and CDR2 FQGTGA. The CDR3 sequence: CASSLPDSFQTEAFF. The CDR3 DNA reads TGTGCCAGCAGCTTGCCCGACTCATTTCAGACTGAAGCTTTCTTT.

The gene calls are TRBV15 and TRBJ2-1; 8 bases fit TRBD1. There are 15 residues in the CDR3. Germline values: CDR1 LNHNV, CDR2 YYDKDF (reference sequence). J was trimmed by 8 bases and V by 5 bases; bases with no gene match: 11. The CDR3 spells CATSPRQGWGDEQFF. The CDR3 nucleotides read TGTGCCACCAGCCCCCGACAGGGGTGGGGCGATGAGCAGTTCTTC.

This clonotype occurred a few times. The V gene is TRBV6-2 or TRBV6-3, the J gene TRBJ2-1, with a possible D match to TRBD2 (6 bases). With 11 bases removed from V and 8 bases from J, the gap between germline ends came to 19 bases. CDR3 length: 13 residues. Germline V gene sequence: CDR1 MNHEY, CDR2 SVGEGT. The CDR3 DNA sequence: TGTGCCGGTCGGGAGCGCCCTTGGGATGAGCAGTTCTTC. This translates into CAGRERPWDEQFF.

This clonotype appeared a few times. The genes are TRBV7-9 and TRBJ1-2, with D unresolved. The CDR3 has 15 amino acids. Germline V CDR1 and CDR2: SEHNR, FQNEAQ (reference sequence). The V end was cut by 11 bases, the J end by 2 bases, with 21 bases between. CDR3 nucleotides: TGTGCCGGATCCAACCGGGAGGACCAAAACTATGGCTACACCTTC. As protein: CAGSNREDQNYGYTF.

This clonotype has only a few counts. The chain carries TRBV5-4 and TRBJ1-1, with a tentative D call TRBD1 (6 bases). Looked up from germline, CDR1 is SGHNT and CDR2 is YYREEE (reference sequence). The CDR3 has 14 residues. Trimming removed 0 bases from V and 5 bases from J, with 11 bases in between. CDR3 loop: CASSLEGELTEAFF. The CDR3 DNA reads as TGTGCCAGCAGCTTGGAGGGGGAACTTACTGAAGCTTTCTTT.